The clone carrying this T cell receptor beta chain occurred a few times. These data originate in a study of T-cell reconstitution after alpha-beta-depleted transplantation in children. As it was prepared, the TCRbeta library received unique molecular identifiers. Via MiXCR, TCRdb re-called the PCR reads, giving one row per CDR3 protein. The table includes a few hundred thousand distinct CDR3 sequences, 10% detected once. The CDR3 is made up of 14 amino acids. V dropped 5 bases and J dropped 4; count of bases not matched to a gene: 6. Germline CDR1 is MNHNS and CDR2 is SASEGT. The source was PBMCs from the stem cell graft donor, collected from the stem cell graft. The source is a human donor who donated a stem cell graft to a child with acute lymphoblastic leukemia. The chain recombines TRBV6-1 with TRBJ2-7, with 9 bases identical to TRBD1. Here the CDR3 reads CASSMAQGAYEQYF. The CDR3 DNA follows: TGTGCCAGCAGTATGGCACAGGGGGCGTACGAGCAGTACTTC.